Below, 32 T cell receptor beta chains from the same sample are listed, as sequenced in a study of T-cell memory formation after mild COVID-19. MiXCR, run by TCRdb on the 5' RACE reads, gives a single entry per CDR3 protein. The sample consists of around 340,000 distinct CDR3 sequences, approximately 15% of them appearing once. What was sequenced was PBMCs or a T cell subset sorted from them (not recorded which). These receptor sequences come from a man aged 18 to 29 who had mild COVID-19 (a few samples of this study predate the infection). Cell type and time point are not known.

This clonotype was observed a few times. The chain carries TRBV6-2 or TRBV6-3 and TRBJ2-4; no definite D call. V gave up 5 bases and J gave up 7 bases, with 15 bases separating them. The CDR3 covers 14 residues. Germline CDR1 and CDR2: MNHEY and SVGEGT. The chain's CDR3 is CASSPPGPLNIQYF. As DNA, the CDR3 is TGTGCCAGCAGTCCTCCTGGACCGCTGAACATTCAGTACTTC.

This chain connects TRBV3-1 to TRBJ1-4; 8 bases line up with TRBD1. The CDR3 runs 16 residues. Germline V lookup: CDR1 LGHDT, CDR2 YNNKEL (reference sequence). The ends lost 1 base at V and 7 bases at J; junction bases unmatched: 8. The CDR3 here is CASSQAQGQESEKLFF. CDR3 DNA sequence: TGTGCCAGCAGCCAAGCCCAGGGACAGGAGAGTGAAAAACTGTTTTTT.

This clonotype was picked up many times. The chain has TRBV6-6 and TRBJ2-7; D unclear. Germline V gene lookup returns CDR1 MNHNY and CDR2 SVGAGI (reference sequence). The CDR3 has 14 amino acids. V was cut by 0 bases and J by 1 base, with 7 bases left in between. The CDR3 DNA reads TGTGCCAGCAGTTACTCGGGCGGATCCTACGAGCAGTACTTC. Its protein product is CASSYSGGSYEQYF.

This clonotype was picked up a small number of times. The chain couples TRBV7-9 to TRBJ2-1, with D possibly being TRBD2 (5 bases). Trimming cost V 3 bases and J 10 bases, with 13 bases left between them. The germline CDR1 and CDR2 sequences are SEHNR and FQNEAQ (reference sequence). This CDR3 has 13 amino acids. CDR3 in DNA: TGTGCCAGCAGCTTTCCCGCTAGCATCGAGCAGTTCTTC. It specifies CASSFPASIEQFF.

This clonotype was recorded at least ten times. V and J are TRBV7-2 and TRBJ2-3; the D call may be TRBD1 or TRBD2 (5 bases each). Trimming removed 1 base at V and 5 bases at J, with 10 bases between. Looked up from germline, CDR1 is SGHTA and CDR2 is FQGNSA. The CDR3 runs 14 residues. CDR3 coding DNA: TGTGCCAGCAGCTTAGACGGGGCGGTAGATACGCAGTATTTT. This translates into CASSLDGAVDTQYF. The entire variable domain, with the rest obtained from reference TRBV7-2 and TRBJ2-3, is as follows: GAGVSQSPSNKVTEKGKDVELRCDPISGHTALYWYRQSLGQGLEFLIYFQGNSAPDKSGLPSDRFSAERTGGSVSTLTIQRTQQEDSAVYLCASSLDGAVDTQYFGPGTRLTVL.

The gene calls are TRBV20-1 and TRBJ1-1; no firm D call. Germline V CDR1 and CDR2: DFQATT, SNEGSKA (reference sequence). This CDR3 has 12 residues. The V gene lost 1 base and the J gene lost 5 bases, with 8 bases spanning the gap. The CDR3: CSARAARTEAFF. The CDR3 DNA reads TGCAGTGCTAGAGCAGCTCGGACTGAAGCTTTCTTT.

This clonotype was seen more than once but under ten times. The V and J genes are TRBV6-5 and TRBJ2-3; TRBD2 aligns across 9 bases. CDR3 length: 16 residues. The V gene's germline CDR1 is MNHEY and CDR2 SVGAGI. With 6 bases clipped from V and 4 bases from J, the junction kept 11 bases outside the gene matches. The CDR3 loop reads CASRSLAGGPADTQYF. The CDR3 DNA reads as TGTGCCAGCAGATCCCTCGCGGGGGGGCCCGCAGATACGCAGTATTTT.

The table lists this clonotype with a few counts. V usage is TRBV4-3 and J usage is TRBJ2-3; a possible D gene is TRBD1 (5 bases). V lost 8 bases and J lost 1, with 19 bases in between. The CDR3 extends over 16 amino acids. CDR1 and CDR2 from the germline V gene are LGHNA and YSLEER. CDR3 residues: CASSVAQGLGTDTQYF. CDR3 DNA sequence: TGCGCCAGCTCGGTCGCCCAGGGTCTCGGCACAGATACGCAGTATTTT.

The genes are TRBV12-3 or TRBV12-4 and TRBJ2-7; 7 bases line up with TRBD1. The CDR3 loop spans 14 amino acids. Unmatched junction bases numbered 6, after V lost 4 bases and J lost 3 bases. The CDR3, as DNA: TGTGCCAGCAGTTCGCCGGGACAGTACTACGAGCAGTACTTC. Protein sequence: CASSSPGQYYEQYF.

CDR3 region: CASSPRMTELEQYF. CDR3 coding DNA: TGTGCCAGCAGCCCACGAATGACGGAATTAGAGCAGTATTTT. The genes are TRBV5-6 and TRBJ2-3; no clear D gene. The length of the CDR3 is 14 residues. V lost 4 bases, J lost 11 bases, and 20 bases lay in between. Germline V gene data show CDR1 as SGHDT and CDR2 as YYEEEE.

This clonotype turned up a few times. The V call is TRBV20-1, the J call TRBJ1-6, with D hard to call. The CDR3 totals 14 residues. Trimming shortened V by 1 base and J by 5 bases, and 9 bases separated the two germline ends. CDR1 is DFQATT and CDR2 is SNEGSKA in the germline V gene (reference sequence). The CDR3 region has the DNA TGCAGTGCTAGAGTACCGGGGAATAATTCACCCCTCCACTTT. Translation gives CSARVPGNNSPLHF.

This chain links TRBV11-3 with TRBJ2-2; TRBD2 matches 10 bases. The germline V gene encodes CDR1 SGHNT and CDR2 YENEEA. Germline trimming cut 6 bases from V and 10 bases from J; bases unmatched to any gene: 11. CDR3 length equals 15 residues. Written as DNA, the CDR3 is TGTGCCAGCAGGCCAGCGGGGGGGCCGGACGAGGAGCTGTTTTTT. Translation: CASRPAGGPDEELFF.

As to this clonotype: This sequence may be a read error, since a much larger clone differs from it by one base. The chain joins TRBV7-8 to TRBJ2-5; a possible D gene is TRBD1 (5 bases). Germline V gene sequence: CDR1 SGHVS, CDR2 FQNEAQ. V lost 7 bases to trimming and J lost 1 base, with 7 bases between them. The CDR3 runs to 12 residues. CDR3 sequence (DNA): TGTGCCAGCACCCAGGGCCAAGAGACCCAGTACTTC. This translates into CASTQGQETQYF.

V and J are TRBV5-1 and TRBJ2-5, with 9 bases matching TRBD2. Germline CDR1 SGHRS, CDR2 YFSETQ. With V trimmed by 10 bases and J by 4 bases, 11 bases remained unmatched. This CDR3 region has 14 residues. The CDR3 here is CACGPGAGGETQYF. Written as DNA, the CDR3 is TGCGCCTGCGGACCGGGAGCGGGGGGAGAGACCCAGTACTTC.

This clonotype was detected a few times. The rearrangement uses TRBV3-1 and TRBJ1-5; D is possibly TRBD1 (6 bases). The germline V gene has CDR1 LGHDT and CDR2 YNNKEL (reference sequence). With 4 bases removed from V and 5 bases from J, the gap between germline ends came to 12 bases. The CDR3 is 14 amino acids. The CDR3 DNA follows: TGTGCCAGCAGCCTAGGGACACGGGATCAGCCCCAGCATTTT. Translated: CASSLGTRDQPQHF.

The sample holds a few counts of this clonotype. V usage is TRBV7-3 and J usage is TRBJ2-1, with D perhaps given as TRBD1 or TRBD2 (6 bases each). This CDR3 is 14 amino acids long. Germline-derived CDR1 and CDR2 are SGHTA and FQGTGA. Trimming removed 7 bases at V and 9 bases at J, with 19 bases between. CDR3 nucleotide sequence: TGTGCCAGCACCTGGGACACCGCCGGGAGTGAGCAGTTCTTC. Its translation is CASTWDTAGSEQFF.

This clonotype was seen only a few times. The chain is built from TRBV25-1 and TRBJ2-7; unclear D gene. The CDR3 covers 10 residues. Trimming removed 4 bases at V and 7 bases at J, with 5 bases between. CDR1 MGHDK and CDR2 SYGVNS come from the germline V gene. The CDR3 is CASSGGEQYF. The CDR3 bases are TGTGCCAGCAGTGGGGGTGAGCAGTACTTC.

Concerning this clonotype: Its ends do not fully match the called genes, so a read error is possible. The chain links TRBV6-5 to TRBJ2-7; 12 nucleotides line up with TRBD2. This CDR3 has 16 amino acids. Germline CDR1 reads MNHEY; CDR2 reads SVGAGI. CDR3 nucleotide sequence: TGTGCCAGCAGTAACTCCCTAGCGGGGGGGCACTACGAGCAGTACTTC. Its translation: CASSNSLAGGHYEQYF.

Regarding this clonotype: This may arise from a read error, as a much more abundant clone is one base away. The V call is TRBV5-1, the J call TRBJ2-5, with D perhaps being TRBD1 or TRBD2 (5 bases each). The germline V gene has CDR1 SGHRS and CDR2 YFSETQ. The CDR3 is 15 amino acids. The V and J ends lost 3 bases and 4 bases respectively, with 16 bases between them. The DNA of the CDR3 is TGCGCCAGCAGCTCCGGGACCGGGCAGGTAGAGACCCAGTACTTC. Its protein product is CASSSGTGQVETQYF.

This clonotype was detected only a few times. The chain uses TRBV5-4 and TRBJ1-1, with 7 bases aligning to TRBD1. The germline gives CDR1 SGHNT, CDR2 YYREEE (reference sequence). V was pared by 1 base and J by 8 bases, with 11 bases of the junction left unmatched. CDR3 size: 15 residues. DNA for the CDR3: TGTGCCAGCAGCTTGTCTTGGACAGGTCCTAGAGAAGCTTTCTTT. Its translation: CASSLSWTGPREAFF.

J is TRBJ1-3 and V is TRBV2; 10 bases map to TRBD1. The germline V gene encodes CDR1 SNHLY and CDR2 FYNNEI. The ends lost 4 bases at V and 7 bases at J; junction bases unmatched: 1. The CDR3 is made up of 13 amino acids. DNA for the CDR3: TGTGCCAGCAGTGGACAGGGGGCGAACACCATATATTTT. Protein product: CASSGQGANTIYF. The whole variable domain, filled in from reference TRBV2 and TRBJ1-3, reads EPEVTQTPSHQVTQMGQEVILRCVPISNHLYFYWYRQILGQKVEFLVSFYNNEISEKSEIFDDQFSVERPDGSNFTLKIRSTKLEDSAMYFCASSGQGANTIYFGEGSWLTVV.

Points on this clonotype: At one of its ends the junction is not consistent with the germline gene, which may arise from a read error. As DNA, the CDR3 is TGTGCCAGCAGCCGAGAGTCACCAGGGATGGGGTTGAACACCAGGGAGCTGTTTTTT. It is translated as CASSRESPGMGLNTRELFF. The chain has TRBV14 and TRBJ2-2, with D perhaps TRBD1 (5 bases). The length of the CDR3 is 19 residues. Germline lookup yields CDR1 SGHDN and CDR2 FVKESK. Variable domain in full (rest from reference TRBV14 and TRBJ2-2): EAGVTQFPSHSVIEKGQTVTLRCDPISGHDNLYWYRRVMGKEIKFLLHFVKESKQDESGMPNNRFLAERTGGTYSTLKVQPAELEDSGVYFCASSRESPGMGLNTRELFFGEGSRLTVL.

The chain couples TRBV5-1 to TRBJ1-1; no definite D call. Looked up from germline, CDR1 is SGHRS and CDR2 is YFSETQ. The CDR3 runs 15 residues. V lost 2 bases to trimming and J lost 6 bases, with 17 bases between them. In DNA form, the CDR3 reads TGCGCCAGCAGCTTCGGGCGGACCCCAATCGCTGAAGCTTTCTTT. Translated: CASSFGRTPIAEAFF.

This clonotype was observed at least ten times. This chain joins TRBV12-5 and TRBJ2-7, with 10 bases matching TRBD1. From germline, CDR1 is LGHNT and CDR2 FRNRAP. The CDR3 extends over 14 amino acids. V trimming: 5 bases; J trimming: 4 bases; junction bases outside the gene matches: 5. CDR3 loop: CASGPGTGAYEQYF. The CDR3, as DNA: TGTGCTAGTGGTCCCGGGACAGGGGCGTACGAGCAGTACTTC. Looking up the rest from reference TRBV12-5 and TRBJ2-7 gives the full variable domain: DARVTQTPRHKVTEMGQEVTMRCQPILGHNTVFWYRQTMMQGLELLAYFRNRAPLDDSGMPKDRFSAEMPDATLATLKIQPSEPRDSAVYFCASGPGTGAYEQYFGPGTRLTVT.

This clonotype was seen more than once but under ten times. The gene calls are TRBV5-1 and TRBJ2-5; 8 nucleotides line up with TRBD2. The junction had 4 bases not matched to a gene; V was cut back by 0 bases and J by 3 bases. In germline, CDR1 is SGHRS, CDR2 YFSETQ. This CDR3 has 15 amino acids. CDR3 region: CASSLAGTRKETQYF. The CDR3 DNA follows: TGCGCCAGCAGCTTGGCCGGGACTAGGAAAGAGACCCAGTACTTC.

A word on this clonotype: Germline and junction disagree at one end, which may indicate a read error. V is TRBV7-7 and J is TRBJ2-2; D is undetermined. Germline V gene data show CDR1 as SSHAT and CDR2 as FNYEAQ (reference sequence). CDR3 length: 16 residues. The CDR3 coding sequence is TGTGCTAGCAGCGCGGCCCGATCGGCAAACACCGGGGAGCTGTTTTTT. Protein sequence: CASSAARSANTGELFF. Full variable domain (remainder filled in from reference TRBV7-7 and TRBJ2-2): GAGVSQSPRYKVTKRGQDVTLRCDPISSHATLYWYQQALGQGPEFLTYFNYEAQPDKSGLPSDRFSAERPEGSISTLTIQRTEQRDSAMYRCASSAARSANTGELFFGEGSRLTVL.

This clonotype was detected only a few times. The chain joins TRBV2 to TRBJ2-3; unclear D gene. The germline CDR1 and CDR2 sequences are SNHLY and FYNNEI. V was pared by 2 bases and J by 2 bases, with 11 bases between. This CDR3 contains 15 residues. The CDR3 bases are TGTGCCAGCAGTGAATACGCGGCTCCCACAGATACGCAGTATTTT. It is translated as CASSEYAAPTDTQYF.

This clonotype was recorded only once. The rearrangement joins TRBV5-6 to TRBJ1-5, with a weak D call TRBD1 (6 bases). The CDR3 runs 14 residues. Germline loops: CDR1 SGHDT, CDR2 YYEEEE. V was cut by 5 bases and J by 6 bases, with 15 bases left in between. The CDR3 sequence is CASSSQGRVQPQHF. The CDR3 DNA sequence: TGTGCCAGCAGTTCCCAGGGGAGGGTTCAGCCCCAGCATTTT. The full variable domain, in which reference TRBV5-6 and TRBJ1-5 provide the parts outside the CDR3, is DAGVTQSPTHLIKTRGQQVTLRCSPKSGHDTVSWYQQALGQGPQFIFQYYEEEERQRGNFPDRFSGHQFPNYSSELNVNALLLGDSALYLCASSSQGRVQPQHFGDGTRLSIL.

The V call is TRBV7-2, the J call TRBJ1-5; possibly TRBD1 for D (5 bases). Germline CDR1 and CDR2: SGHTA and FQGNSA. Between the trimmed V and J ends, which lost 2 bases and 0 bases, there was a span of 8 bases. The CDR3 runs to 15 residues. This chain's CDR3 is CASSLQGYSNQPQHF. CDR3 bases: TGTGCCAGCAGCTTACAGGGCTATAGCAATCAGCCCCAGCATTTT.

The chain recombines TRBV4-3 with TRBJ2-7; D not resolved. The CDR3 has 18 residues. V lost 1 base to trimming and J lost 2 bases, with 21 bases between them. Germline V gene data show CDR1 as LGHNA and CDR2 as YSLEER. CDR3 in DNA: TGCGCCAGCAGCCAAGTAGGGCAGAACCGAATTAGACCCTACGAGCAGTACTTC. Translating it yields CASSQVGQNRIRPYEQYF.

This clonotype came up many times. The gene calls are TRBV7-8 and TRBJ1-2; D ambiguous. V was pared by 5 bases and J by 4 bases, with 17 bases between. The CDR3 is 15 residues long. Germline CDR1 is SGHVS and CDR2 is FQNEAQ. DNA of the CDR3: TGTGCCAGCAGCCAGAACCGGGCCTGGGGCTATGGCTACACCTTC. Translation gives CASSQNRAWGYGYTF.

This clonotype was picked up a small number of times. The chain joins TRBV28 to TRBJ1-6; D might be TRBD1 (5 bases). The CDR3 runs 15 residues. Trimming pared 5 bases from V and 7 bases from J, leaving 15 bases between. The germline CDR1 and CDR2 sequences are MDHEN and SYDVKM. The CDR3 is CASSGRQKKNSPLHF. The CDR3 region has the DNA TGTGCCAGCAGTGGTCGACAGAAGAAAAATTCACCCCTCCACTTT.